This TCR beta chain was found in a study of post-analysis software for immune sequencing data. Study overall: Disease courses included relapsing-remitting, secondary progressive and progressive-relapsing multiple sclerosis.

On this clonotype itself: Antigen: not known.

Study observations and caveats: Same-batch samples co-clustered strongly by F measure. When compared against controls, multiple sclerosis patients showed significantly lower normalized Chao1 diversity. The five TRBV segments detected at higher frequency in patients than in controls included TRBV5-6, TRBV5-1 and TRBV20-1.

Unique molecular identifiers tagged the TCR beta cDNA libraries. Starting from approximately 1 to 10 million T cells, the study yielded about half a million cDNA molecules. TCRdb reprocessed the PCR reads with MiXCR, giving one entry per CDR3 protein. The data contain some 450,000 distinct CDR3 sequences, roughly 45% of them singletons. This CDR3 comprises 15 residues. Trimming removed 2 bases at V and 0 bases at J, with 8 bases between. The clonotype was recovered from a girl aged 10 to 17 with multiple sclerosis. The sequenced sample was blood. The chain joins TRBV12-3 or TRBV12-4 to TRBJ1-5; D call uncertain. The CDR3 coding sequence is TGTGCCAGCAGTTTAAGTCCGTTTAGCAATCAGCCCCAGCATTTT. It translates to CASSLSPFSNQPQHF.